This TCR beta chain stems from a study of T cells after yellow fever vaccination. Study results and limitations: It was a weaker secondary response, yet one that peaked faster, at day 5 versus 15. Only a small proportion of the clonotypes turned up in both the CD4 and the CD8 compartments, likely arising from convergent recombination.

Production of TCR cDNA was by 5'RACE template switching, which also added a universal primer site and UMIs. TCRdb re-derived calls from the 5' RACE reads in MiXCR, one entry per CDR3 protein. The sample lists 310,000 or so distinct CDR3 sequences; roughly 6.8% were seen once. This clonotype was observed at least ten times. The target antigen is unknown. V shed 3 bases and J 5 bases; nucleotides not matched to a gene: 8. Germline CDR1 and CDR2: SGHKS and YYEKEE (reference sequence). This CDR3 comprises 15 residues. Sequences were derived from PBMCs, sampled more than 35 days after the first yellow fever vaccination. The gene calls are TRBV5-5 and TRBJ1-1; the match to TRBD1 covers 9 bases. This receptor was identified in a man aged 18 to 30 who received the YFV17D yellow fever vaccine. This chain's CDR3 is CASSSSGTGWTEAFF. DNA for the CDR3: TGTGCCAGCAGCTCCTCCGGGACAGGGTGGACTGAAGCTTTCTTT.